This TCR beta chain was obtained from a study of T cell repertoires in ileal Crohn's disease. Across the study: Operated complications were stricturing disease (about 60%) and penetrating disease (about 39%).

Points from the study as a whole: Compared with CD4 T cells, sorted CD8 cells carried more expanded clones.

Repertoires were generated with immunoSEQ multiplex PCR, while TCRdb's copy carries only in-frame clones and drops some. The sample records 15,000 to 20,000 clones, 85% to 95% being singletons. The germline CDR1 and CDR2 sequences are SGDLS and YYNGEE. The CDR3 runs 16 residues. With V trimmed by 3 bases and J by 4 bases, 8 bases remained unmatched. About this clone itself: The antigen is unknown.

Sequencing was performed on ileal tissue. J is TRBJ2-5 and V is TRBV9; 11 bases map to TRBD2. The sequence came from an adult with Crohn's disease. The CDR3 coding sequence is TGTGCCAGCAGCGCTAATAGCGGGGGGGCGGGAGAGACCCAGTACTTC. This encodes CASSANSGGAGETQYF.